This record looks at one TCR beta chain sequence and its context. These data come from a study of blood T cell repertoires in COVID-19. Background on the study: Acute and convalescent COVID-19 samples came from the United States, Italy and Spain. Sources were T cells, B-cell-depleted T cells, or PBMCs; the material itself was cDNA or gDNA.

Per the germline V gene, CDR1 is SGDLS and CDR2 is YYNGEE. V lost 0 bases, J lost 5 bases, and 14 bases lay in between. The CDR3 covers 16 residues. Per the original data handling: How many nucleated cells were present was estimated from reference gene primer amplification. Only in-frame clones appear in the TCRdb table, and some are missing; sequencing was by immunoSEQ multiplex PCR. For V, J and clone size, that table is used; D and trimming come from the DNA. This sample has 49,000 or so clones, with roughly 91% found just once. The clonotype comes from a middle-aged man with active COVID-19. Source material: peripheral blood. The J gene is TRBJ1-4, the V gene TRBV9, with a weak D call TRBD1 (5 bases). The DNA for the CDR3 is TGTGCCAGCAGCGTAGGACCGACAGAATTCAATGAAAAACTGTTTTTT. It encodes CASSVGPTEFNEKLFF.